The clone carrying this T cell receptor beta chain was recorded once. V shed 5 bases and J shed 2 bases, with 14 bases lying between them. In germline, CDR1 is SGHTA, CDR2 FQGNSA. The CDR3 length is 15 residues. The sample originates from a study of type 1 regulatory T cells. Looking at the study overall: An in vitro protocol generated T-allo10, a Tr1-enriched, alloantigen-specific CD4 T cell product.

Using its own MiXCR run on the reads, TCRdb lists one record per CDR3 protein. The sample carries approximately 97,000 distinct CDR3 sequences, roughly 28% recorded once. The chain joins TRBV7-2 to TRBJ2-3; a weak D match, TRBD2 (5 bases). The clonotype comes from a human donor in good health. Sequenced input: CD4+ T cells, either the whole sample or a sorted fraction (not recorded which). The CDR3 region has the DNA TGTGCCAGCAGCCCGAGCGGAGACTTCACAGATACGCAGTATTTT. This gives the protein CASSPSGDFTDTQYF.